Presented here are 32 T cell receptor beta chains from one specimen sequenced in a study of cytomegalovirus exposure and HLA in healthy donors. PCR was performed using 60 Vbeta and 13 Jbeta primers. The repertoire was sequenced with immunoSEQ multiplex PCR; TCRdb's copy has only in-frame clones and lacks some. The repertoire holds 150,000 to 200,000 clones, with 60% to 80% as singletons. Sequences were obtained from PBMCs. The origin of the receptors is a female donor in good health and CMV-seronegative.

This clone was found a few times. The rearrangement joins TRBV11-3 to TRBJ2-2, with 7 bases identical to TRBD1. Per germline, CDR1 SGHNT and CDR2 YENEEA. V lost 2 bases, J lost 1 base, and 1 base stayed unmatched. The CDR3 consists of 15 residues. As DNA, the CDR3 is TGTGCCAGCAGCTTAAGGGGGCAGAACACCGGGGAGCTGTTTTTT. Amino acid sequence: CASSLRGQNTGELFF.

The chain uses TRBV6-6 and TRBJ1-3; 10 nucleotides agree with TRBD1. The CDR3 has 16 amino acids. Losses at the gene ends were 0 bases for V and 8 bases for J; bases not matched to a gene: 7. Germline V lookup: CDR1 MNHNY, CDR2 SVGAGI (reference sequence). As DNA, the CDR3 is TGTGCCAGCAGTTACTCCCAAGGGACAGGGGCGGACACCATATATTTT. Its protein is CASSYSQGTGADTIYF.

This sequence joins TRBV2 and TRBJ2-3, with 7 bases matching TRBD2. The V gene's germline CDR1 is SNHLY and CDR2 FYNNEI. The CDR3 has 16 amino acids. V shed 0 bases and J 7 bases; nucleotides not matched to a gene: 10. Here the CDR3 reads CASSEALAALRNTQYF. CDR3 DNA: TGTGCCAGCAGTGAAGCCCTAGCGGCCCTCAGAAATACGCAGTATTTT. Using reference TRBV2 and TRBJ2-3 for the parts outside the CDR3, the full variable domain is EPEVTQTPSHQVTQMGQEVILRCVPISNHLYFYWYRQILGQKVEFLVSFYNNEISEKSEIFDDQFSVERPDGSNFTLKIRSTKLEDSAMYFCASSEALAALRNTQYFGPGTRLTVL.

This clone showed up just once. The gene calls are TRBV19 and TRBJ2-1; D possibly corresponds to TRBD2 (5 bases). Per the germline V gene, CDR1 is LNHDA and CDR2 is SQIVND (reference sequence). V was clipped by 4 bases and J by 3 bases, with 10 bases between them. The CDR3 consists of 14 residues. DNA of the CDR3: TGTGCCAGTAGTACGAGCGGCAGCTACAATGAGCAGTTCTTC. Its translation is CASSTSGSYNEQFF.

This rearrangement joins TRBV5-1 to TRBJ2-7; possible D gene TRBD2, 5 bases. From germline, CDR1 is SGHRS and CDR2 YFSETQ. The ends were cut back, 5 bases at V and 5 bases at J, with 20 bases in the middle. CDR3 length: 15 amino acids. The CDR3 spells CASSLVDREADEQYF. CDR3 nucleotide sequence: TGCGCCAGCAGTTTAGTGGACCGGGAAGCGGACGAGCAGTACTTC.

This chain joins TRBV30 and TRBJ1-5; D is perhaps TRBD1 (5 bases). CDR1 GTSNPN and CDR2 SVGIG come from the germline V gene (reference sequence). With 2 bases removed from V and 4 bases from J, the gap between germline ends came to 9 bases. This CDR3 is 13 amino acids long. The DNA of the CDR3 is TGTGCCTGGAGTCGGGCAGGGAATCAGCCCCAGCATTTT. Amino acids: CAWSRAGNQPQHF.

This clone was recorded once. The chain couples TRBV5-5 to TRBJ1-5, with a tentative D call TRBD1 (6 bases). V was pared by 4 bases and J by 5 bases, with 22 bases between. CDR1 and CDR2 (germline): SGHKS, YYEKEE (reference sequence). This CDR3 is built from 17 residues. The CDR3 region is CASSQSAGTQFHQPQHF. The DNA for the CDR3 is TGTGCCAGCAGCCAGAGCGCCGGGACACAATTTCATCAGCCCCAGCATTTT.

V is TRBV6-4 and J is TRBJ2-1; 10 bases are a match to TRBD2. The V gene end was trimmed by 1 base and the J gene end by 4 bases; junction bases not matched to a gene: 4. The CDR3 contains 16 residues. Germline assignment: CDR1 MRHNA and CDR2 SNTAGT. The chain's CDR3 is CASSDFTSGDYNEQFF. CDR3 sequence (DNA): TGTGCCAGCAGTGACTTTACTAGCGGGGATTACAATGAGCAGTTCTTC.

This chain connects TRBV28 to TRBJ2-2; 10 bases line up with TRBD1. The V segment lost 6 bases and the J segment 3 bases; nucleotides outside the gene matches: 4. Germline values: CDR1 MDHEN, CDR2 SYDVKM. The CDR3 is 15 amino acids. The CDR3 loop reads CASRTGGGDTGELFF. DNA for the CDR3: TGTGCCAGCAGGACAGGGGGCGGCGACACCGGGGAGCTGTTTTTT.

The chain carries TRBV15 and TRBJ2-7; the match to TRBD2 covers 7 bases. The germline gives CDR1 LNHNV, CDR2 YYDKDF (reference sequence). V lost 0 bases and J lost 3; bases outside the gene matches: 8. This CDR3 contains 16 residues. The CDR3 loop is CATSRDLADPIYEQYF. The CDR3 DNA sequence: TGTGCCACCAGCAGAGATCTAGCGGATCCGATCTACGAGCAGTACTTC.

Only a few counts were recorded for this clone. V gene TRBV5-4 combines with J gene TRBJ2-1; 8 bases are shared with TRBD2. Germline V gene lookup returns CDR1 SGHNT and CDR2 YYREEE (reference sequence). Trimming cost V 3 bases and J 14 bases; bases outside gene matches: 10. This CDR3 region has 13 residues. Here the CDR3 reads CASSYPAGTSKFF. In DNA, the CDR3 is TGTGCCAGCAGCTACCCCGCCGGGACTAGTAAGTTCTTC.

The rearrangement uses TRBV4-2 and TRBJ2-1, with 7 positions matching TRBD1. The V and J ends lost 3 bases and 4 bases, in that order; junction bases with no gene match: 9. CDR3 length: 16 residues. Per germline, CDR1 LGHNA and CDR2 YNFKEQ. Here the CDR3 DNA reads TGTGCCAGCAGCCATATCGGGACAGCGATGTACAATGAGCAGTTCTTC. It translates to CASSHIGTAMYNEQFF.

J is TRBJ2-5 and V is TRBV18; possibly TRBD2 for D (6 bases). CDR1 KGHSH and CDR2 LQKENI come from the germline V gene. The CDR3 is 15 amino acids. With 3 bases removed from V and 1 base from J, the gap between germline ends came to 12 bases. For the CDR3, the DNA is TGTGCCAGCTCACCTACCTCTAGCGCCCAAGAGACCCAGTACTTC. The encoded protein is CASSPTSSAQETQYF.

V and J are TRBV5-4 and TRBJ2-1; 9 nucleotides line up with TRBD2. Germline V gene lookup returns CDR1 SGHNT and CDR2 YYREEE (reference sequence). Trimming took 4 bases from V and 0 from J; bases not matched to a gene: 8. The length of the CDR3 is 17 residues. The CDR3 DNA sequence: TGTGCCAGCAGCATGGGACTAGCCTACGCCTCCTACAATGAGCAGTTCTTC. The encoded protein is CASSMGLAYASYNEQFF.

The rearrangement joins TRBV4-1 to TRBJ2-3; 9 positions match TRBD2. Germline trimming cut 4 bases from V and 0 bases from J; bases unmatched to any gene: 8. There are 17 residues in the CDR3. The germline gives CDR1 MGHRA, CDR2 YSYEKL. The CDR3 is CASSPLGRGGSTDTQYF. CDR3 nucleotides: TGCGCCAGCAGCCCCTTGGGGCGGGGGGGCAGCACAGATACGCAGTATTTT.

The chain couples TRBV19 to TRBJ1-2; 7 nucleotides agree with TRBD1. This CDR3 comprises 15 residues. Trimming took 4 bases from V and 0 from J; bases not matched to a gene: 5. Germline V CDR1 and CDR2: LNHDA, SQIVND (reference sequence). CDR3 coding DNA: TGTGCCAGTAGTACCGGACAGGTTACTAACTATGGCTACACCTTC. Amino acid sequence: CASSTGQVTNYGYTF. Combining the CDR3 with reference TRBV19 and TRBJ1-2 gives the whole variable domain DGGITQSPKYLFRKEGQNVTLSCEQNLNHDAMYWYRQDPGQGLRLIYYSQIVNDFQKGDIAEGYSVSREKKESFPLTVTSAQKNPTAFYLCASSTGQVTNYGYTFGSGTRLTVV.

The CDR3 DNA follows: TGTGCCAGCAGCCCCACTAGCGCCGAGACAGATACGCAGTATTTT. It is translated as CASSPTSAETDTQYF. The V call is TRBV7-2, the J call TRBJ2-3; 7 bases are a match to TRBD2. This CDR3 is 15 amino acids long. Germline-derived CDR1 and CDR2 are SGHTA and FQGNSA. Trimming cost V 5 bases and J 3 bases; bases outside gene matches: 8.

This chain connects TRBV9 to TRBJ1-1; unclear D gene. This CDR3 has 14 amino acids. Trimming shortened V by 3 bases and J by 2 bases, and 11 bases separated the two germline ends. Germline values: CDR1 SGDLS, CDR2 YYNGEE. The CDR3 DNA sequence: TGTGCCAGCAGCGGGTACCAGAAAAACACTGAAGCTTTCTTT. Protein: CASSGYQKNTEAFF. Complete variable domain (other parts from reference TRBV9 and TRBJ1-1): DSGVTQTPKHLITATGQRVTLRCSPRSGDLSVYWYQQSLDQGLQFLIQYYNGEERAKGNILERFSAQQFPDLHSELNLSSLELGDSALYFCASSGYQKNTEAFFGQGTRLTVV.

V is TRBV7-9 and J is TRBJ2-5; possibly TRBD1 for D (6 bases). The DNA end favors TRBJ2-7, so the J call may be wrong. CDR1 SEHNR and CDR2 FQNEAQ come from the germline V gene (reference sequence). The CDR3 sequence is 14 residues long. CDR3 in amino acids: CASSLEKDSYEQYF. The CDR3 DNA is TGTGCCAGCAGCTTAGAAAAGGACAGCTACGAGCAGTACTTC.

CDR3 loop: CASGSTTGGETQYF. The CDR3 DNA reads as TGTGCTAGTGGTTCGACGACAGGAGGAGAGACCCAGTACTTC. J is TRBJ2-5 and V is TRBV12-5; D possibly corresponds to TRBD1 (6 bases). Germline CDR1 and CDR2: LGHNT and FRNRAP. Deletions cut 4 bases from V and 4 bases from J, with 13 bases between. The CDR3 spans 14 residues. The full variable domain, its missing parts supplied by reference TRBV12-5 and TRBJ2-5, is DARVTQTPRHKVTEMGQEVTMRCQPILGHNTVFWYRQTMMQGLELLAYFRNRAPLDDSGMPKDRFSAEMPDATLATLKIQPSEPRDSAVYFCASGSTTGGETQYFGPGTRLLVL.

The chain joins TRBV2 to TRBJ2-7; a weak D match, TRBD1 (5 bases). Trimming cost V 5 bases and J 2 bases, with 10 bases left between them. CDR1 and CDR2 from the germline V gene are SNHLY and FYNNEI. The CDR3 covers 13 residues. This CDR3 is CASSTRQTYEQYF. CDR3 DNA sequence: TGTGCCAGCAGTACGCGACAGACCTACGAGCAGTACTTC.

The J gene is TRBJ1-2, the V gene TRBV5-6; 9 bases map to TRBD1. The CDR3 contains 15 residues. Looked up from germline, CDR1 is SGHDT and CDR2 is YYEEEE. V shed 4 bases, J shed 4 bases, and the junction held 8 bases outside the gene matches. DNA for the CDR3: TGTGCCAGCAGCGTCGGGACAGGGTACGGCTATGGCTACACCTTC. Translating it yields CASSVGTGYGYGYTF.

A few counts support this clone. The chain recombines TRBV4-1 with TRBJ2-6; D gene unclear. The CDR3 runs 19 residues. CDR1 and CDR2 from the germline V gene are MGHRA and YSYEKL. V gave up 0 bases and J gave up 2 bases, with 17 bases separating them. The CDR3 nucleotides read TGCGCCAGCAGCCAAGACCGCATAGCATCATCGGCTGGGGCCAACGTCCTGACTTTC. It codes for CASSQDRIASSAGANVLTF.

The chain couples TRBV18 to TRBJ1-5; no definite D call. The CDR3 spans 14 residues. Germline CDR1 is KGHSH and CDR2 is LQKENI. V dropped 3 bases and J dropped 2 bases, with 8 bases sitting between them. CDR3 nucleotides: TGTGCCAGCTCACCCCGGGAGGGCAATCAGCCCCAGCATTTT. Translating gives CASSPREGNQPQHF.

CDR3 residues: CAWRRTAGNTIYF. The CDR3 coding sequence is TGTGCCTGGAGGAGGACAGCTGGAAACACCATATATTTT. The chain recombines TRBV30 with TRBJ1-3; a possible D gene is TRBD1 (6 bases). This CDR3 contains 13 residues. Trimming left V 3 bases short and J 2 bases short, with 8 bases between. Germline V lookup: CDR1 GTSNPN, CDR2 SVGIG (reference sequence).

This chain links TRBV18 with TRBJ1-6; a weak D match, TRBD1 (5 bases). The CDR3 has 17 residues. Germline-derived CDR1 and CDR2 are KGHSH and LQKENI. V was shortened by 0 bases and J by 2 bases, with 11 bases between the two germline ends. The CDR3 DNA sequence: TGTGCCAGCTCACCACCGCCGGGGGAGGCCTATAATTCACCCCTCCACTTT. This gives the protein CASSPPPGEAYNSPLHF.

The genes are TRBV7-3 and TRBJ1-2; TRBD1 matches at 7 bases. The CDR3 runs to 16 residues. Unmatched junction bases numbered 10, after V lost 6 bases and J lost 0 bases. Germline CDR1 and CDR2: SGHTA and FQGTGA. The CDR3 sequence: CASSRTGGGSNYGYTF. The DNA for the CDR3 is TGTGCCAGCAGTAGGACAGGAGGGGGTTCTAACTATGGCTACACCTTC.

This chain's CDR3 is CASSSLGQLAGGQDTQYF. The CDR3 DNA is TGTGCCAGCAGTTCCCTGGGTCAGCTAGCGGGAGGGCAGGATACGCAGTATTTT. The rearrangement uses TRBV27 and TRBJ2-3; 12 positions agree with TRBD2. There are 18 residues in the CDR3. Germline-derived CDR1 and CDR2 are MNHEY and SMNVEV (reference sequence). J lost 6 bases, V lost 4 bases, and 14 bases had no gene match.

V usage is TRBV18 and J usage is TRBJ1-1, with TRBD1 matching over 7 bases. The CDR3 totals 14 residues. From germline, CDR1 is KGHSH and CDR2 LQKENI. V shed 5 bases, J shed 1 base, and the junction held 4 bases outside the gene matches. Here the CDR3 DNA reads TGTGCCAGCTCAACCGACAGGGCGAACACTGAAGCTTTCTTT. It translates to CASSTDRANTEAFF.

This rearrangement joins TRBV5-1 to TRBJ1-3, with TRBD1 as a possible D gene (6 bases). The CDR3 spans 16 residues. V lost 4 bases and J 8 bases, leaving 22 bases between the germline ends. Germline CDR1 reads SGHRS; CDR2 reads YFSETQ. CDR3 amino acids: CASSLGTPGGIDTIYF. CDR3 in DNA: TGCGCCAGCAGCCTCGGGACACCGGGGGGGATAGACACCATATATTTT.

The chain couples TRBV7-2 to TRBJ2-7, with 10 bases aligning to TRBD1. Germline-derived CDR1 and CDR2 are SGHTA and FQGNSA. The V and J ends lost 5 bases and 6 bases, in that order; junction bases with no gene match: 13. CDR3 length: 16 amino acids. The CDR3 DNA sequence: TGTGCCAGCAGCCCCTGGATACAGGGACAGGGGAGCGAGCAGTACTTC. Its protein product is CASSPWIQGQGSEQYF.

The CDR3 is CASSETGYSTDTQYF. CDR3 nucleotide sequence: TGTGCCAGCAGTGAGACAGGTTATAGCACAGATACGCAGTATTTT. The gene calls are TRBV6-1 and TRBJ2-3; TRBD1 might be the D (6 bases). The CDR3 has 15 residues. CDR1 and CDR2 (germline): MNHNS, SASEGT. Between the trimmed V and J ends, which lost 3 bases and 0 bases, there was a span of 10 bases.